A selection of T cell receptor beta chains follows, all from one sample in a study of blood T cell repertoires in COVID-19. Profiling relied on immunoSEQ multiplex PCR, and the TCRdb table lists in-frame clones only, not all of them. This sample has about 200,000 clones; roughly nine tenths occur once, and the top ten carry 0.78%. The specimen was peripheral blood. Receptor source: a woman in her 70s with acute or convalescent COVID-19. Both conserved end residues are part of each CDR3. Fields, in order: V gene, clone size, CDR3 protein. Part of the rows lack a size; the others show once, few, many or a class for expanded clones.

V gene: TRBV9; clone size: NA; CDR3 protein: CASSVGGRAGNTIYF
V gene: TRBV18; clone size: NA; CDR3 protein: CASSPDSTNTEAFF
V gene: TRBV19; clone size: NA; CDR3 protein: CASSIRASGSIYEQYF
V gene: TRBV7-9; clone size: NA; CDR3 protein: CASYLAGGINEQFF
V gene: TRBV19; clone size: NA; CDR3 protein: CASSIRGGDQPQHF
V gene: TRBV5-1; clone size: NA; CDR3 protein: CASSSSGQGATDTQYF
V gene: TRBV2; clone size: NA; CDR3 protein: CASGEYGGNSPLHF
V gene: TRBV7-2; clone size: NA; CDR3 protein: CASSLWGGYNEKLFF
V gene: TRBV6-1; clone size: NA; CDR3 protein: CASSEGGTLREQYF
V gene: TRBV10-3; clone size: few; CDR3 protein: CAISEQGSGELFF
V gene: TRBV5-1; clone size: NA; CDR3 protein: CASSQGQTPYNEQFF
V gene: TRBV20-1; clone size: NA; CDR3 protein: CSARRVETQYF
V gene: TRBV28; clone size: NA; CDR3 protein: CATLDRAYGYTF
V gene: TRBV5-1; clone size: NA; CDR3 protein: CASSLLQGLGEKLFF
V gene: TRBV5-1; clone size: few; CDR3 protein: CASSPNPASGGRSGQYF
V gene: TRBV5-4; clone size: NA; CDR3 protein: CASSVDSNYGYTF
V gene: TRBV11-3; clone size: NA; CDR3 protein: CASSTSGRGGTDTQYF
V gene: TRBV19; clone size: NA; CDR3 protein: CASSIGQVNTGELFF
V gene: TRBV29-1; clone size: NA; CDR3 protein: CSVVTGVDEQYF
V gene: TRBV20-1; clone size: NA; CDR3 protein: CSASTGEQYF
V gene: TRBV20-1; clone size: NA; CDR3 protein: CSASGGLLAFF
V gene: TRBV10-3; clone size: NA; CDR3 protein: CAISATQTGSAPQHF
V gene: TRBV7-9; clone size: NA; CDR3 protein: CASSTDRGYEQYF
V gene: TRBV15; clone size: NA; CDR3 protein: CATRTGTAYNEQFF
V gene: TRBV2; clone size: NA; CDR3 protein: CASSRGPGGELFF
V gene: TRBV5-1; clone size: NA; CDR3 protein: CASRPAGMSPDTQYF
V gene: TRBV18; clone size: NA; CDR3 protein: CASSPTGRGHTGELFF
V gene: TRBV2; clone size: few; CDR3 protein: CASREGANSYEQYF
V gene: TRBV18; clone size: NA; CDR3 protein: CASSSLDSASYGYTF
V gene: TRBV7-2; clone size: NA; CDR3 protein: CASSFSRAGGTYGYTF
V gene: TRBV9; clone size: NA; CDR3 protein: CASSVLGVNTEAFF
V gene: TRBV7-9; clone size: few; CDR3 protein: CASSLKGQGYWGYGYTF
V gene: TRBV6-5; clone size: NA; CDR3 protein: CASSPRTGGLTEAFF
V gene: TRBV7-2; clone size: NA; CDR3 protein: CASSFSADRLSGNTIYF
V gene: TRBV4-2; clone size: NA; CDR3 protein: CASSRQGIAKNIQYF
V gene: TRBV25-1; clone size: once; CDR3 protein: CASSEGLDRMDQPQHF
V gene: TRBV5-4; clone size: NA; CDR3 protein: CASSVRDRETDTQYF
V gene: TRBV29-1; clone size: NA; CDR3 protein: CSVAGGADYGYTF
V gene: TRBV3-1/TRBV3-2; clone size: NA; CDR3 protein: CASSYRTVPGGYTF
V gene: TRBV15; clone size: NA; CDR3 protein: CATSRDYRGNTEAFF
V gene: TRBV5-4; clone size: NA; CDR3 protein: CAIKQGGEQYF
V gene: TRBV7-2; clone size: NA; CDR3 protein: CASSRTSGGADSYEQYF
V gene: TRBV7-9; clone size: few; CDR3 protein: CASSKGGVWESPLHF
V gene: TRBV18; clone size: NA; CDR3 protein: CASSRKPGQGNYGYTF